Shown below are 25 T cell receptor beta chains from a single sample sequenced in a study of cytomegalovirus exposure and HLA in healthy donors. The PCR made use of 60 Vbeta and 13 Jbeta primers. TCRdb's table, derived via immunoSEQ multiplex PCR, lists solely in-frame clones and lacks some. This repertoire comprises 100,000 to 150,000 clones; its ten largest clones make up around 1.5%. Sample: PBMCs. These TCRs come from a woman aged 40 to 50 in good health and CMV-seronegative.

The rearrangement joins TRBV11-2 to TRBJ1-2, with D possibly TRBD1 on 5 matching bases. In germline, CDR1 is SGHAT, CDR2 FQNNGV. The CDR3 contains 12 residues. V was clipped by 1 base and J by 8 bases, with 8 bases between them. Written as DNA, the CDR3 is TGTGCCAGCAGCTTAGGGCAGGGCGGCTACACCTTC. Its translation: CASSLGQGGYTF.

Written as DNA, the CDR3 is TGTGCCAGCAGCGTAGATGAGTGGCGGGGGGGCCTCCCCAATGAGCAGTTCTTC. Translation: CASSVDEWRGGLPNEQFF. V and J are TRBV9 and TRBJ2-1, with 9 positions matching TRBD2. With V trimmed by 0 bases and J by 6 bases, 13 bases remained unmatched. Germline V lookup: CDR1 SGDLS, CDR2 YYNGEE. There are 18 residues in the CDR3.

The chain employs TRBV27 and TRBJ2-3, with D possibly TRBD1 on 6 matching bases. The CDR3 loop spans 17 amino acids. Per the germline V gene, CDR1 is MNHEY and CDR2 is SMNVEV (reference sequence). V shed 2 bases and J shed 4 bases, with 19 bases lying between them. CDR3 nucleotides: TGTGCCAGCAGTTTAGGGGTAGGAGAGGGGGTCGCAGATACGCAGTATTTT. It codes for CASSLGVGEGVADTQYF.

This sequence joins TRBV18 and TRBJ1-3, with 10 bases fitting TRBD1. The V segment lost 2 bases and the J segment 2 bases; nucleotides outside the gene matches: 0. The length of the CDR3 is 15 residues. Germline-derived CDR1 and CDR2 are KGHSH and LQKENI. In DNA form, the CDR3 reads TGTGCCAGCTCACCAGGGACAGGGGCTGGAAACACCATATATTTT. Its translation: CASSPGTGAGNTIYF.

The chain has TRBV7-8 and TRBJ2-5; D not resolved. The CDR3 totals 12 residues. Germline-derived CDR1 and CDR2 are SGHVS and FQNEAQ. Trimming left V 5 bases short and J 3 bases short, with 7 bases between. The CDR3 DNA sequence: TGTGCCAGCAGCAACTTCGAAGAGACCCAGTACTTC. This codes for CASSNFEETQYF.

The chain combines TRBV7-9 with TRBJ1-6; tentative D call: TRBD1 (6 bases). CDR1 is SEHNR, CDR2 FQNEAQ, per germline (reference sequence). Trimming left V 6 bases short and J 7 bases short, with 13 bases between. The CDR3 is 14 residues long. Here the CDR3 reads CASSHDTGNSPLHF. DNA of the CDR3: TGTGCCAGCAGTCATGACACAGGGAATTCACCCCTCCACTTT. Together with reference TRBV7-9 and TRBJ1-6, the CDR3 gives the full variable domain: DTGVSQNPRHKITKRGQNVTFRCDPISEHNRLYWYRQTLGQGPEFLTYFQNEAQLEKSRLLSDRFSAERPKGSFSTLEIQRTEQGDSAMYLCASSHDTGNSPLHFGNGTRLTVT.

This sequence joins TRBV7-2 and TRBJ2-2, with a possible D match to TRBD2 (7 bases). V was trimmed by 2 bases and J by 4 bases, leaving 14 bases between them. The CDR3 sequence is 16 residues long. Germline V lookup: CDR1 SGHTA, CDR2 FQGNSA. This chain's CDR3 is CASSLLGGAGTGELFF. CDR3 sequence (DNA): TGTGCCAGCAGCTTATTAGGGGGGGCGGGCACCGGGGAGCTGTTTTTT.

V is TRBV19 and J is TRBJ1-1, with D tentatively TRBD1 (5 bases). The CDR3 covers 14 residues. V lost 4 bases, J lost 0 bases, and 9 bases lay in between. Germline CDR1 and CDR2: LNHDA and SQIVND (reference sequence). The CDR3 nucleotides read TGTGCCAGTAGTACAGGACACGTGAACACTGAAGCTTTCTTT. Its protein product is CASSTGHVNTEAFF.

About this clone: Within the sample, other DNA sequences also encode this same CDR3. The gene calls are TRBV20-1 and TRBJ1-1; D possibly corresponds to TRBD1 (6 bases). The V end was cut by 6 bases, the J end by 4 bases, with 9 bases between. CDR1 is DFQATT, CDR2 SNEGSKA, per germline (reference sequence). The CDR3 totals 11 residues. CDR3 bases: TGCAGTGCCTCAGGGGTCACTGAAGCTTTCTTT. Amino acids: CSASGVTEAFF.

In DNA, the CDR3 is TGTGCCAGCAGCGTAGACGCAGGGCTTTATGGCTACACCTTC. Translation: CASSVDAGLYGYTF. The chain recombines TRBV9 with TRBJ1-2, with a possible D match to TRBD1 (5 bases). Germline V gene lookup returns CDR1 SGDLS and CDR2 YYNGEE. V shed 0 bases and J shed 5 bases, with 11 bases lying between them. The CDR3 covers 14 residues.

This rearrangement joins TRBV7-2 to TRBJ1-2; perhaps TRBD1 as D (5 bases). The CDR3 is 14 amino acids. Germline V gives CDR1 SGHTA, CDR2 FQGNSA. Deletions cut 1 base from V and 9 bases from J, with 15 bases between. DNA of the CDR3: TGTGCCAGCAGCTTAGGACAGATTTTTTTCCGCTACACCTTC. Its translation is CASSLGQIFFRYTF.

This chain joins TRBV5-6 and TRBJ1-4; 7 nucleotides align to TRBD1. The CDR3 is 17 residues long. Germline V gene sequence: CDR1 SGHDT, CDR2 YYEEEE. V lost 4 bases, J lost 0 bases, and 9 bases stayed unmatched. The CDR3 DNA reads TGTGCCAGCAGCCCGGGGACAGACCCTTCAACTAATGAAAAACTGTTTTTT. Encoded protein: CASSPGTDPSTNEKLFF.

The chain combines TRBV10-3 with TRBJ1-1; D is perhaps TRBD1 (5 bases). From germline, CDR1 is ENHRY and CDR2 SYGVKD. The CDR3 sequence is 13 residues long. The V end was cut by 4 bases, the J end by 4 bases, with 10 bases between. The CDR3 is CAISGVGATEAFF. The CDR3, as DNA: TGTGCCATCAGTGGGGTAGGGGCCACTGAAGCTTTCTTT.

The rearrangement joins TRBV10-1 to TRBJ1-5; 9 bases match TRBD1. This CDR3 has 16 amino acids. Germline V CDR1 and CDR2: WNHNN, SYGVQD (reference sequence). The V and J ends lost 2 bases and 2 bases, in that order; junction bases with no gene match: 4. The CDR3 spells CASSEPQGAGNQPQHF. The CDR3 DNA reads TGCGCCAGCAGTGAGCCACAGGGGGCTGGCAATCAGCCCCAGCATTTT.

The chain uses TRBV7-2 and TRBJ1-3; no clear D gene. V lost 3 bases and J 0 bases, leaving 3 bases between the germline ends. In germline, CDR1 is SGHTA, CDR2 FQGNSA. The CDR3 extends over 13 amino acids. CDR3 loop: CASSLSSGNTIYF. In DNA, the CDR3 is TGTGCCAGCAGCTTGAGCTCTGGAAACACCATATATTTT. The whole variable domain, remainder taken from reference TRBV7-2 and TRBJ1-3, is GAGVSQSPSNKVTEKGKDVELRCDPISGHTALYWYRQSLGQGLEFLIYFQGNSAPDKSGLPSDRFSAERTGGSVSTLTIQRTQQEDSAVYLCASSLSSGNTIYFGEGSWLTVV.

V usage is TRBV6-5 and J usage is TRBJ1-1, with 10 bases that match TRBD1. The germline CDR1 and CDR2 sequences are MNHEY and SVGAGI. J lost 4 bases, V lost 8 bases, and 1 base had no gene match. The CDR3 has 12 amino acids. The CDR3 DNA reads as TGTGCCAGCGGACAGGGGGGCACTGAAGCTTTCTTT. It yields the protein CASGQGGTEAFF.

J is TRBJ2-5 and V is TRBV6-5, with D unresolved. The germline V and J ends were trimmed by 0 bases and 4 bases, with 6 bases remaining between them. Germline loops: CDR1 MNHEY, CDR2 SVGAGI. The length of the CDR3 is 13 residues. CDR3 protein: CASSYSYRETQYF. The CDR3 DNA follows: TGTGCCAGCAGTTACTCGTACAGAGAGACCCAGTACTTC.

The chain links TRBV5-4 to TRBJ2-1, with TRBD2 matching 7 bases. Germline assignment: CDR1 SGHNT and CDR2 YYREEE (reference sequence). The CDR3 loop spans 16 amino acids. J lost 6 bases, V lost 0 bases, and 9 bases had no gene match. CDR3 in amino acids: CASSLAARDYANEQFF. CDR3 nucleotides: TGTGCCAGCAGCTTGGCGGCTAGGGACTACGCCAATGAGCAGTTCTTC.

The chain employs TRBV6-5 and TRBJ2-3; 9 positions agree with TRBD1. V trimming: 10 bases; J trimming: 2 bases; junction bases outside the gene matches: 4. Germline V gives CDR1 MNHEY, CDR2 SVGAGI. The CDR3 totals 13 residues. The CDR3 DNA sequence: TGTGCCACCTGGACAGGGGACACAGATACGCAGTATTTT. The encoded protein is CATWTGDTDTQYF.

The rearrangement uses TRBV18 and TRBJ2-2; TRBD1 might be the D (6 bases). The germline V gene has CDR1 KGHSH and CDR2 LQKENI. The CDR3 is 16 amino acids. With 0 bases removed from V and 5 bases from J, the gap between germline ends came to 13 bases. This CDR3 is CASSPPAGAGTGELFF. The CDR3 DNA sequence: TGTGCCAGCTCACCACCCGCAGGGGCAGGGACCGGGGAGCTGTTTTTT.

As for this clone: Distinct nucleotide sequences in the sample also encode this CDR3. This rearrangement joins TRBV6-5 to TRBJ1-3, with D possibly matching TRBD1 (6 bases). Germline V lookup: CDR1 MNHEY, CDR2 SVGAGI. The CDR3 covers 15 residues. V lost 5 bases and J 0 bases, leaving 11 bases between the germline ends. The DNA of the CDR3 is TGTGCCAGCAGTCGCCAGGGGAGCTCTGGAAACACCATATATTTT. This translates into CASSRQGSSGNTIYF.

This chain uses TRBV5-5 with TRBJ1-1; unclear D gene. The CDR3 contains 13 residues. From germline, CDR1 is SGHKS and CDR2 YYEKEE (reference sequence). Trimming took 5 bases from V and 1 from J, leaving 9 bases between them. CDR3 sequence (DNA): TGTGCCAGCAGAATTCCAGGGAACACTGAAGCTTTCTTT. This sequence encodes CASRIPGNTEAFF. The full variable domain, in which reference TRBV5-5 and TRBJ1-1 provide the parts outside the CDR3, is DAGVTQSPTHLIKTRGQQVTLRCSPISGHKSVSWYQQVLGQGPQFIFQYYEKEERGRGNFPDRFSARQFPNYSSELNVNALLLGDSALYLCASRIPGNTEAFFGQGTRLTVV.

The V gene is TRBV19, the J gene TRBJ2-4; D may be TRBD1 (7 bases). This CDR3 spans 17 amino acids. V shed 6 bases and J shed 3 bases, with 21 bases lying between them. Germline assignment: CDR1 LNHDA and CDR2 SQIVND (reference sequence). CDR3 DNA sequence: TGTGCCAGTAGCCCTGGGCAGGGGGGCTCGGTCAAAAACATTCAGTACTTC. It is translated as CASSPGQGGSVKNIQYF.

V is TRBV27 and J is TRBJ1-5; D is ambiguous. Trimming pared 3 bases from V and 6 bases from J, leaving 9 bases between. CDR1 and CDR2 from the germline V gene are MNHEY and SMNVEV (reference sequence). This CDR3 spans 13 amino acids. CDR3 DNA sequence: TGTGCCAGCAGTTTGTCTTATCTTCAGCCCCAGCATTTT. Translated: CASSLSYLQPQHF.

This chain links TRBV4-3 with TRBJ1-2; perhaps TRBD1 as D (5 bases). Germline V gene sequence: CDR1 LGHNA, CDR2 YSLEER. V was clipped by 1 base and J by 8 bases, with 11 bases between them. This CDR3 comprises 13 residues. CDR3 nucleotides: TGCGCCAGCAGCCAAGGGGGCCTTGGAGGCTACACCTTC. Translating it yields CASSQGGLGGYTF.